This T cell receptor (beta chain) appears in the sequencing data of a study of shared clonotypes between healthy human individuals. Only in-frame clones appear in the TCRdb table, and some are missing; sequencing was by immunoSEQ multiplex PCR. The sample contains more than 1 million clones, 75% to 85% of which appear only once. Germline-derived CDR1 and CDR2 are MNHNS and SASEGT. V lost 4 bases, J lost 4 bases, and 16 bases lay in between. There are 15 residues in the CDR3. The chain couples TRBV6-1 to TRBJ1-2, with a tentative D call TRBD1 (5 bases). The sequenced sample consisted of memory CD4+ T cells from PBMCs. Subset here: CD45RA-negative fraction. This clonotype was sampled from a man aged 18 to 29 in good health. Some clones in this sample may be carry-over from other donors' samples. This CDR3 reads CASSAAGPAAYGYTF. In nucleotides, the CDR3 is TGTGCCAGCAGTGCCGCGGGGCCCGCGGCCTATGGCTACACCTTC.